These 2 T cell receptor beta chains share one sample of origin, sequenced in a study of preoperative IRX-2 immunotherapy in early breast cancer. Using immunoSEQ multiplex PCR, the repertoire was profiled, and TCRdb retains in-frame clones only, with some absent. The profile shows 20,000 to 25,000 clones, about 90% of them singletons. Treatment reported: preoperative locoregional IRX-2 cytokine immunotherapy. This material consisted of tumor tissue, taken after IRX-2 immunotherapy. These receptors were obtained from a human donor with breast cancer.

The chain links TRBV4-1 to TRBJ1-5; D is ambiguous. The V gene lost 0 bases and the J gene lost 6 bases, with 6 bases spanning the gap. This CDR3 has 13 residues. Germline CDR1 is MGHRA and CDR2 is YSYEKL. Here the CDR3 reads CASSQDGIQPQHF. The CDR3 nucleotides are TGCGCCAGCAGCCAAGATGGGATTCAGCCCCAGCATTTT.

This chain connects TRBV7-9 to TRBJ2-6; D might be TRBD1 or TRBD2, each matching 5 bases. The germline gives CDR1 SEHNR, CDR2 FQNEAQ (reference sequence). V gave up 4 bases and J gave up 0 bases, with 19 bases separating them. CDR3 length: 19 residues. The CDR3 bases are TGTGCCAGCAGCTATAGGGTCCGGGACGCCAACTCTGGGGCCAACGTCCTGACTTTC. It codes for CASSYRVRDANSGANVLTF. The whole variable domain, remainder taken from reference TRBV7-9 and TRBJ2-6, is DTGVSQNPRHKITKRGQNVTFRCDPISEHNRLYWYRQTLGQGPEFLTYFQNEAQLEKSRLLSDRFSAERPKGSFSTLEIQRTEQGDSAMYLCASSYRVRDANSGANVLTFGAGSRLTVL.